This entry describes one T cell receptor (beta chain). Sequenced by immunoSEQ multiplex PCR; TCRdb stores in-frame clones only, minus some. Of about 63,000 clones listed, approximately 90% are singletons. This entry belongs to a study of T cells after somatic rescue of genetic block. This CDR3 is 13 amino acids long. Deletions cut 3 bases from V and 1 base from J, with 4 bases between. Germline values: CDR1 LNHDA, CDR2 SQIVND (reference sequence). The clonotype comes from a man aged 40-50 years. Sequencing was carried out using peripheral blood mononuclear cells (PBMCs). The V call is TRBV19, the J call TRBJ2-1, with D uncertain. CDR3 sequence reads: CASSIASYNEQFF. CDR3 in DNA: TGTGCCAGTAGTATTGCTTCCTACAATGAGCAGTTCTTC. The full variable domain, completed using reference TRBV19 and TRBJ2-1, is DGGITQSPKYLFRKEGQNVTLSCEQNLNHDAMYWYRQDPGQGLRLIYYSQIVNDFQKGDIAEGYSVSREKKESFPLTVTSAQKNPTAFYLCASSIASYNEQFFGPGTRLTVL.